Shown below are 13 T cell receptor beta chains from a single sample sequenced in a study of yellow fever vaccine responses in identical twins. TCRdb independently ran MiXCR on the RT-PCR reads; one entry per CDR3 protein. The sample has 2,000 or so distinct CDR3 sequences; 83% are singletons. The input for sequencing was T cells from blood (PBMCs), unsorted or a sorted subset (not recorded which), taken before or after yellow fever vaccination (not recorded which). The receptors here all came from a woman aged 18-29 years who received the yellow fever vaccine.

The chain uses TRBV10-1 and TRBJ1-2, with 10 bases aligning to TRBD1. Per the germline V gene, CDR1 is WNHNN and CDR2 is SYGVQD (reference sequence). There are 17 residues in the CDR3. The J segment lost 4 bases and the V segment lost 0 bases, leaving 8 bases of the junction unmatched. Here the CDR3 DNA reads TGCGCCAGCAGTGAGTCGGGGGGACAGGGGTATGGCTATGGCTACACCTTC. Translation gives CASSESGGQGYGYGYTF.

This clonotype was seen a handful of times. The chain joins TRBV7-9 to TRBJ1-2; no firm D call. This CDR3 is built from 13 residues. Trimming left V 6 bases short and J 3 bases short, with 11 bases between. Germline V gene data show CDR1 as SEHNR and CDR2 as FQNEAQ (reference sequence). CDR3 region: CASSAMGYYGYTF. CDR3 in DNA: TGTGCCAGCAGTGCCATGGGGTACTATGGCTACACCTTC.

The rearrangement links TRBV4-1 to TRBJ2-5, with D possibly being TRBD1 (6 bases). The CDR3 loop spans 15 amino acids. Germline assignment: CDR1 MGHRA and CDR2 YSYEKL. V dropped 1 base and J dropped 2 bases, with 11 bases sitting between them. CDR3: CASSQVRGQQETQYF. CDR3 coding DNA: TGCGCCAGCAGCCAAGTCAGGGGTCAACAAGAGACCCAGTACTTC.

This chain uses TRBV12-3 or TRBV12-4 with TRBJ1-5, with 7 bases that match TRBD1. The CDR3 is 15 residues long. The J segment lost 4 bases and the V segment lost 5 bases, leaving 8 bases of the junction unmatched. The CDR3 loop reads CASSLPDRENQPQHF. The CDR3 DNA reads TGTGCCAGCAGTCTTCCAGACAGGGAGAATCAGCCCCAGCATTTT.

The CDR3 nucleotides are TGCAGCGTTGAACATGTGGAGGGCCAAGAGACCCAGTACTTC. Its translation: CSVEHVEGQETQYF. V gene TRBV29-1 combines with J gene TRBJ2-5; weak D call: TRBD2 (6 bases). The CDR3 totals 14 residues. The germline CDR1 and CDR2 sequences are SQVTM and ANQGSEA. Deletions cut 2 bases from V and 1 base from J, with 11 bases between.

This clonotype was recorded once. V usage is TRBV5-6 and J usage is TRBJ2-1; TRBD2 agrees at 7 bases. This CDR3 contains 15 residues. Unmatched junction bases numbered 5, after V lost 3 bases and J lost 2 bases. Germline V gene lookup returns CDR1 SGHDT and CDR2 YYEEEE. The CDR3 bases are TGTGCCAGCAGCTATGCTAGCGGAGCCTACAATGAGCAGTTCTTC. Translating it yields CASSYASGAYNEQFF.

This clonotype was recorded once. The chain combines TRBV7-6 with TRBJ2-2; D call uncertain. The ends were cut back, 2 bases at V and 3 bases at J, with 13 bases in the middle. The CDR3 has 16 residues. The germline gives CDR1 SGHVS, CDR2 FNYEAQ. The CDR3 region has the DNA TGTGCCAGCAGCTTAAGTTCCGGACGGTACACCGGGGAGCTGTTTTTT. This codes for CASSLSSGRYTGELFF.

This chain joins TRBV13 and TRBJ1-1, with TRBD1 matching 8 bases. CDR1 and CDR2 from the germline V gene are PRHDT and FYEKMQ (reference sequence). The CDR3 is made up of 13 amino acids. J gave up 4 bases and V 8 bases, and 6 bases lay outside the gene matches. The CDR3 loop reads CASFPTGGTEAFF. The CDR3 coding sequence is TGTGCCAGCTTCCCTACAGGGGGCACTGAAGCTTTCTTT.

The chain's CDR3 is CASSLKRGDVNEQFF. The DNA for the CDR3 is TGTGCCAGCAGCCTCAAGCGGGGGGACGTAAATGAGCAGTTCTTC. The J gene is TRBJ2-1, the V gene TRBV5-6, with 9 nucleotides matching TRBD2. Germline assignment: CDR1 SGHDT and CDR2 YYEEEE. With V trimmed by 4 bases and J by 7 bases, 9 bases remained unmatched. The CDR3 covers 15 residues.

The V call is TRBV4-3, the J call TRBJ2-3; tentative D call: TRBD2 (6 bases). The CDR3 extends over 14 amino acids. The V gene's germline CDR1 is LGHNA and CDR2 YSLEER. V was shortened by 3 bases and J by 6 bases, with 13 bases between the two germline ends. The CDR3, as DNA: TGCGCCAGCAGCCATTCGGAGGGGATCGATACGCAGTATTTT. Amino acid sequence: CASSHSEGIDTQYF.

The chain carries TRBV7-9 and TRBJ2-7; no clear D. V was cut by 4 bases and J by 4 bases, with 5 bases left in between. This CDR3 region has 11 residues. Germline loops: CDR1 SEHNR, CDR2 FQNEAQ (reference sequence). The CDR3 nucleotides are TGTGCCAGCAGCTCTTTGTACGAGCAGTACTTC. Translation: CASSSLYEQYF.

V gene TRBV20-1 combines with J gene TRBJ2-1; D is undetermined. The germline V gene has CDR1 DFQATT and CDR2 SNEGSKA (reference sequence). Trimming shortened V by 2 bases and J by 5 bases, and 10 bases separated the two germline ends. The CDR3 length is 13 residues. CDR3 sequence (DNA): TGCAGTGCTAGAAGTCAGACAAACAATGAGCAGTTCTTC. It encodes CSARSQTNNEQFF.

This clonotype appeared a single time. The chain has TRBV15 and TRBJ1-2; D is unclear. V was clipped by 0 bases and J by 5 bases, with 7 bases between them. The CDR3 extends over 13 amino acids. Germline CDR1 reads LNHNV; CDR2 reads YYDKDF (reference sequence). CDR3 coding DNA: TGTGCCACCAGCAGAGATACGGGGTATGGCTACACCTTC. Residues: CATSRDTGYGYTF.